This entry lists 10 T cell receptor beta chains sequenced from one sample in a study of T cell responses to AZD1222 COVID-19 vaccine. Profiled with immunoSEQ multiplex PCR; TCRdb holds only in-frame clones, not every one. The sample lists about 82,000 clones; roughly nine tenths were seen once. The source was peripheral blood, collected on day 0 of AZD1222 vaccination. The origin of the receptors is an adult in good health.

The V call is TRBV6-1, the J call TRBJ1-5; D unresolved. The CDR3 is 11 residues long. Per the germline V gene, CDR1 is MNHNS and CDR2 is SASEGT. V gave up 3 bases and J gave up 11 bases, with 8 bases separating them. DNA of the CDR3: TGTGCCAGCAGTGACACGACATCCCAGCATTTT. As protein: CASSDTTSQHF.

The chain joins TRBV7-6 to TRBJ2-1; D possibly corresponds to TRBD1 (6 bases). V was cut by 1 base and J by 3 bases, with 10 bases left in between. Looked up from germline, CDR1 is SGHVS and CDR2 is FNYEAQ. The CDR3 consists of 15 residues. The CDR3, as DNA: TGTGCCAGCAGCTTAGACCCAGGGGACTACAATGAGCAGTTCTTC. It is translated as CASSLDPGDYNEQFF.

The rearrangement uses TRBV19 and TRBJ1-2; D possibly corresponds to TRBD1 (5 bases). V dropped 3 bases and J dropped 0 bases, with 11 bases sitting between them. The CDR3 sequence is 15 residues long. Germline values: CDR1 LNHDA, CDR2 SQIVND (reference sequence). This CDR3 is CASSITGSANYGYTF. In DNA form, the CDR3 reads TGTGCCAGTAGTATTACAGGTTCCGCTAACTATGGCTACACCTTC.

In this sample, this clone turned up once. The chain combines TRBV7-2 with TRBJ1-2; 9 bases fit TRBD1. The CDR3 consists of 15 residues. The germline V gene has CDR1 SGHTA and CDR2 FQGNSA. After removal of 5 bases from V and 4 bases from J, the junction contained 8 bases not matched to a gene. CDR3 DNA sequence: TGTGCCAGCAGCCTAAACAGGGGGCCTAGCTATGGCTACACCTTC. Protein product: CASSLNRGPSYGYTF.

The chain uses TRBV9 and TRBJ1-2; possible D gene TRBD1, 6 bases. This CDR3 has 13 amino acids. The V end was cut by 2 bases, the J end by 5 bases, with 10 bases between. In germline, CDR1 is SGDLS, CDR2 YYNGEE. This CDR3 reads CASSVSQGYGYTF. The DNA for the CDR3 is TGTGCCAGCAGCGTCTCACAGGGATATGGCTACACCTTC.

This chain uses TRBV3-1 (or the pseudogene TRBV3-2) with TRBJ2-5; D remains unclear. The CDR3 consists of 16 residues. The ends were cut back, 0 bases at V and 5 bases at J, with 16 bases in the middle. Germline CDR1 and CDR2: LGHDT and YNNKEL (reference sequence). The CDR3 nucleotides read TGTGCCAGCAGCCAAGATATAAGGGTTATTTACGAGACCCAGTACTTC. Translating gives CASSQDIRVIYETQYF.

This sequence joins TRBV21-1 and TRBJ2-5. TRBV21-1 is given as a pseudogene. This CDR3 contains 15 residues. DNA of the CDR3: TGTGCCAGCAGCAAAAGTTGGGTCAGCCAAGAGACCCAGTACTTC. It codes for CASSKSWVSQETQYF.

The sample holds a few counts of this clone. The chain combines TRBV6-5 with TRBJ2-7, with 7 nucleotides matching TRBD1. This CDR3 contains 14 residues. Germline-derived CDR1 and CDR2 are MNHEY and SVGAGI. J was trimmed by 3 bases and V by 6 bases; bases with no gene match: 8. The CDR3 sequence: CASRAGRGSYEQYF. For the CDR3, the DNA is TGTGCCAGCAGGGCTGGCAGGGGGAGCTACGAGCAGTACTTC.

The genes are TRBV7-9 and TRBJ2-3; unclear D gene. CDR1 is SEHNR and CDR2 is FQNEAQ in the germline V gene (reference sequence). Deletions cut 5 bases from V and 8 bases from J, with 20 bases between. The CDR3 spans 15 residues. This chain's CDR3 is CASSPPLGTPGTQYF. The DNA of the CDR3 is TGTGCCAGCAGCCCCCCCCTGGGAACTCCTGGTACGCAGTATTTT.

The chain links TRBV6-5 to TRBJ2-2; D is unclear. V was shortened by 1 base and J by 2 bases, with 5 bases between the two germline ends. Per germline, CDR1 MNHEY and CDR2 SVGAGI. CDR3 length equals 14 residues. The CDR3 reads CASSYWENTGELFF. The CDR3 region has the DNA TGTGCCAGCAGTTACTGGGAAAACACCGGGGAGCTGTTTTTT.